This T cell receptor beta chain was identified during a study of OX40 agonist ivuxolimab in advanced cancers. The overall study: Allowance was made for prior anti-PD-1, anti-PD-L1 or anti-CTLA-4 therapy, and 40% to 45% had some.

This clone was counted only a few times. Clones were read by immunoSEQ multiplex PCR, and TCRdb kept only the in-frame ones, dropping some. This sample has roughly 12,000 clones, with more than 70% found just once. V lost 2 bases to trimming and J lost 4 bases; unmatched junction nucleotides: 5. This CDR3 comprises 16 residues. From germline, CDR1 is MDHEN and CDR2 SYDVKM. The source was CD4+ or CD8+ T cells sorted from blood, collected in a trial of the OX40 agonist ivuxolimab. The clonotype comes from an adult with an advanced solid tumor such as melanoma, head and neck, liver or kidney cancer. The chain recombines TRBV28 with TRBJ2-3; 11 nucleotides agree with TRBD2. The CDR3: CASSLVAGGPSDTQYF. The CDR3 nucleotides read TGTGCCAGCAGTTTAGTAGCGGGAGGGCCTTCAGATACGCAGTATTTT. The full variable domain, its missing parts supplied by reference TRBV28 and TRBJ2-3, is DVKVTQSSRYLVKRTGEKVFLECVQDMDHENMFWYRQDPGLGLRLIYFSYDVKMKEKGDIPEGYSVSREKKERFSLILESASTNQTSMYLCASSLVAGGPSDTQYFGPGTRLTVL.